The rows below give T cell receptor beta chains drawn from one sample of a study of siplizumab effects on memory and regulatory T cells. The repertoire was sequenced with immunoSEQ multiplex PCR; TCRdb's copy has only in-frame clones and lacks some. The table includes over 100,000 clones, over 90% detected once. Sequencing was carried out using Tregs sorted from blood. Receptor source: a human donor in good health. CDR3s include the opening cysteine and the closing phenylalanine or tryptophan. The order of the fields is clone size, J gene, CDR3 length, V gene, D gene, CDR3 DNA, CDR3 protein. A D gene is named only where the DNA matches it firmly. Size is omitted from some rows. Given values are once, few, many or a class for expanded clones.

clone_size: .
j_call: TRBJ1-4
cdr3_length: 11
v_call: TRBV7-9
d_call: .
cdr3_nt: TGTGCCAGCAGCAGAAATGAAAAACTGTTTTTT
cdr3_aa: CASSRNEKLFF

clone_size: .
j_call: TRBJ2-3
cdr3_length: 12
v_call: TRBV6-5
d_call: .
cdr3_nt: TGTGCCAGCAGTCCGACTATAATTGCGCAGTATTTT
cdr3_aa: CASSPTIIAQYF

clone_size: .
j_call: TRBJ2-1
cdr3_length: 11
v_call: TRBV20-1
d_call: .
cdr3_nt: TGCAGTGCTAGACGGTTCAATGAGCAGTTCTTC
cdr3_aa: CSARRFNEQFF

clone_size: .
j_call: TRBJ2-3
cdr3_length: 13
v_call: TRBV6-5
d_call: .
cdr3_nt: TGTGCCAGCAGTTACTTACTCTCAGATACGCAGTATTTT
cdr3_aa: CASSYLLSDTQYF

clone_size: .
j_call: TRBJ1-1
cdr3_length: 15
v_call: TRBV6-6
d_call: TRBD1
cdr3_nt: TGTGCCAGCAGCGCGCTACAGGGGGGAGGCACTGAAGCTTTCTTT
cdr3_aa: CASSALQGGGTEAFF

clone_size: .
j_call: TRBJ1-3
cdr3_length: 16
v_call: TRBV7-2
d_call: .
cdr3_nt: TGTGCCAGCAGCCTGCCCCTGGGGAGCTCTGGAAACACCATATATTTT
cdr3_aa: CASSLPLGSSGNTIYF

clone_size: .
j_call: TRBJ2-7
cdr3_length: 13
v_call: TRBV27
d_call: .
cdr3_nt: TGTGCCACCCAGGACTTTCAGACCTACGAGCAGTACTTC
cdr3_aa: CATQDFQTYEQYF

clone_size: .
j_call: TRBJ1-1
cdr3_length: 11
v_call: TRBV2
d_call: .
cdr3_nt: TGTGCCAGCGGGGGGGCTGGTGAAGCTTTCTTT
cdr3_aa: CASGGAGEAFF

clone_size: .
j_call: TRBJ2-1
cdr3_length: 14
v_call: TRBV5-1
d_call: .
cdr3_nt: TGCGCCAGCAGCCCCCTGAGCTCCTACAATGAGCAGTTCTTC
cdr3_aa: CASSPLSSYNEQFF

clone_size: .
j_call: TRBJ2-7
cdr3_length: 14
v_call: TRBV9
d_call: .
cdr3_nt: TGTGCCAGCAGCGTAGTTCCCAGTTCCTACGAGCAGTACTTC
cdr3_aa: CASSVVPSSYEQYF

clone_size: .
j_call: TRBJ2-5
cdr3_length: 15
v_call: TRBV4-1
d_call: .
cdr3_nt: TGCGCCAGCAGCCAAGATGGGAATCCGAGAGAGACCCAGTACTTC
cdr3_aa: CASSQDGNPRETQYF

clone_size: .
j_call: TRBJ2-7
cdr3_length: 12
v_call: TRBV19
d_call: .
cdr3_nt: TGTGCCAGTAGTATAGCGCTCGGCGAGCAGTACTTC
cdr3_aa: CASSIALGEQYF

clone_size: .
j_call: TRBJ2-7
cdr3_length: 11
v_call: TRBV2
d_call: .
cdr3_nt: TGTGCCAGCAGACCCAGCGGCGAGCAGTACTTC
cdr3_aa: CASRPSGEQYF

clone_size: .
j_call: TRBJ2-7
cdr3_length: 15
v_call: TRBV6-5
d_call: .
cdr3_nt: TGTGCCAGCAGTTACTCGGGAGACGTCTCCTACGAGCAGTACTTC
cdr3_aa: CASSYSGDVSYEQYF

clone_size: .
j_call: TRBJ1-5
cdr3_length: 16
v_call: TRBV28
d_call: .
cdr3_nt: TGTGCCAGCAGTCTACCTTCAGGGGCTAGCAATCAGCCCCAGCATTTT
cdr3_aa: CASSLPSGASNQPQHF

clone_size: .
j_call: TRBJ2-2
cdr3_length: 15
v_call: TRBV7-9
d_call: TRBD1
cdr3_nt: TGTGCCAGCAGCCCCCGACAGGGGGCCGGCGGGGAGCTGTTTTTT
cdr3_aa: CASSPRQGAGGELFF

clone_size: few
j_call: TRBJ1-6
cdr3_length: 13
v_call: TRBV5-1
d_call: .
cdr3_nt: TGCGCCAGCAGCGAAGGCAGGAATTCACCCCTCCACTTT
cdr3_aa: CASSEGRNSPLHF

clone_size: .
j_call: TRBJ2-3
cdr3_length: 20
v_call: TRBV4-1
d_call: TRBD1
cdr3_nt: TGCGCCAGCAGCCCATCGCGGACAGGGGTCGCTGGCCGGAACACAGATACGCAGTATTTT
cdr3_aa: CASSPSRTGVAGRNTDTQYF

clone_size: .
j_call: TRBJ1-5
cdr3_length: 19
v_call: TRBV12-5
d_call: TRBD1
cdr3_nt: TGTGCTAGTGGTTTGTTTCAGGGACAGGGCTGGATTAGCAATCAGCCCCAGCATTTT
cdr3_aa: CASGLFQGQGWISNQPQHF

clone_size: once
j_call: TRBJ1-2
cdr3_length: 14
v_call: TRBV25-1
d_call: .
cdr3_nt: TGTGCCAGCAGTTCACAGGCCCTTAACTATGGCTACACCTTC
cdr3_aa: CASSSQALNYGYTF

clone_size: .
j_call: TRBJ2-1
cdr3_length: 17
v_call: TRBV11-3
d_call: TRBD2
cdr3_nt: TGTGCCAGCAGCTTGTTGACTAGCGGGAGATGGTACAATGAGCAGTTCTTC
cdr3_aa: CASSLLTSGRWYNEQFF

clone_size: .
j_call: TRBJ2-5
cdr3_length: 12
v_call: TRBV5-1
d_call: .
cdr3_nt: TGCGCCAGCAGCTTGGTTCAAGAGACCCAGTACTTC
cdr3_aa: CASSLVQETQYF

clone_size: .
j_call: TRBJ1-2
cdr3_length: 13
v_call: TRBV11-2
d_call: .
cdr3_nt: TGTGCCAGCAGCTTCCCCAGGGGCTATGGCTACACCTTC
cdr3_aa: CASSFPRGYGYTF

clone_size: many
j_call: TRBJ1-4
cdr3_length: 11
v_call: TRBV20-1
d_call: .
cdr3_nt: TGCAGTGCTAGAACTCGGGAAAAACTGTTTTTT
cdr3_aa: CSARTREKLFF

clone_size: .
j_call: TRBJ1-2
cdr3_length: 16
v_call: TRBV5-1
d_call: .
cdr3_nt: TGCGCCAGCAGCTCGGCGGGGGGCCGGAACAACTATGGCTACACCTTC
cdr3_aa: CASSSAGGRNNYGYTF

clone_size: .
j_call: TRBJ2-1
cdr3_length: 13
v_call: TRBV7-6
d_call: TRBD2
cdr3_nt: TGTGCCAGCAGCCTTGGACTAGGCCATGAGCAGTTCTTC
cdr3_aa: CASSLGLGHEQFF

clone_size: once
j_call: TRBJ2-2
cdr3_length: 14
v_call: TRBV2
d_call: .
cdr3_nt: TGTGCCAGCAGTGCGCGACTAGGCCCCGGGGAGCTGTTTTTT
cdr3_aa: CASSARLGPGELFF

clone_size: .
j_call: TRBJ1-4
cdr3_length: 14
v_call: TRBV5-4
d_call: .
cdr3_nt: TGTGCCAGCAGCCCGACTCCTTCGGGCGAAAAACTGTTTTTT
cdr3_aa: CASSPTPSGEKLFF

clone_size: .
j_call: TRBJ2-1
cdr3_length: 16
v_call: TRBV4-1
d_call: TRBD1
cdr3_nt: TGCGCCAGCAGCCAGGGACAGGGGTTCTCCTACAATGAGCAGTTCTTC
cdr3_aa: CASSQGQGFSYNEQFF

clone_size: .
j_call: TRBJ2-3
cdr3_length: 14
v_call: TRBV6-6
d_call: .
cdr3_nt: TGTGCCAGCAGTTACTGGAAAAACACAGATACGCAGTATTTT
cdr3_aa: CASSYWKNTDTQYF

clone_size: .
j_call: TRBJ1-1
cdr3_length: 13
v_call: TRBV11-3
d_call: .
cdr3_nt: TGTGCCAGCAGCCCCCCCACGGGCACTGAAGCTTTCTTT
cdr3_aa: CASSPPTGTEAFF

clone_size: .
j_call: TRBJ2-2
cdr3_length: 14
v_call: TRBV6-5
d_call: .
cdr3_nt: TGTGCCAGCAGCCTGGGACCTCAACCCGGGGAGCTGTTTTTT
cdr3_aa: CASSLGPQPGELFF

clone_size: .
j_call: TRBJ1-3
cdr3_length: 17
v_call: TRBV5-6
d_call: .
cdr3_nt: TGTGCCAGCAGCTTGATCTCGCTCGGGTCAGCTGGAAACACCATATATTTT
cdr3_aa: CASSLISLGSAGNTIYF

clone_size: .
j_call: TRBJ2-2
cdr3_length: 15
v_call: TRBV5-4
d_call: TRBD2
cdr3_nt: TGTGCCAGCAGCGGGAGGGGTGGGGGCACCGGGGAGCTGTTTTTT
cdr3_aa: CASSGRGGGTGELFF

clone_size: .
j_call: TRBJ1-2
cdr3_length: 14
v_call: TRBV25-1
d_call: .
cdr3_nt: TGTGCCAGCAGTGGTCAGGGTATTAACTATGGCTACACCTTC
cdr3_aa: CASSGQGINYGYTF

clone_size: .
j_call: TRBJ2-2
cdr3_length: 13
v_call: TRBV4-2
d_call: .
cdr3_nt: TGTGCCAGCAGCCGAGACAGTTCCGGGGAGCTGTTTTTT
cdr3_aa: CASSRDSSGELFF

clone_size: .
j_call: TRBJ1-5
cdr3_length: 14
v_call: TRBV2
d_call: .
cdr3_nt: TGTGCCAGCAGCGTAGACAATAGCAATCAGCCCCAGCATTTT
cdr3_aa: CASSVDNSNQPQHF

clone_size: .
j_call: TRBJ1-2
cdr3_length: 15
v_call: TRBV4-2
d_call: .
cdr3_nt: TGTGCCAGCAGCCTCGGGGCACAGGGAATAAATGGCTACACCTTC
cdr3_aa: CASSLGAQGINGYTF

clone_size: .
j_call: TRBJ1-1
cdr3_length: 12
v_call: TRBV6-1
d_call: TRBD1
cdr3_nt: TGTGCCAGCACAAAACAGGGGGCTGAAGCTTTCTTT
cdr3_aa: CASTKQGAEAFF

clone_size: .
j_call: TRBJ1-2
cdr3_length: 14
v_call: TRBV19
d_call: .
cdr3_nt: TGTGCCAGTACCCGGGGGAACACTCACTATGGCTACACCTTC
cdr3_aa: CASTRGNTHYGYTF

clone_size: once
j_call: TRBJ2-1
cdr3_length: 14
v_call: TRBV5-4
d_call: .
cdr3_nt: TGTGCCAGCAGCCCGTGGACTCGGTCCAATGAGCAGTTCTTC
cdr3_aa: CASSPWTRSNEQFF

clone_size: .
j_call: TRBJ1-6
cdr3_length: 12
v_call: TRBV6-5
d_call: .
cdr3_nt: TGTGCCAGCAGTTACGTACCAGGGCCCCTCCACTTT
cdr3_aa: CASSYVPGPLHF

clone_size: .
j_call: TRBJ2-5
cdr3_length: 14
v_call: TRBV6-6
d_call: .
cdr3_nt: TGTGCCAGCAGGCAGACCACGAAGGGAGAGACCCAGTACTTC
cdr3_aa: CASRQTTKGETQYF

clone_size: .
j_call: TRBJ1-2
cdr3_length: 13
v_call: TRBV7-9
d_call: .
cdr3_nt: TGTGCCAGCAGCCCATCAGCTAACTATGGCTACACCTTC
cdr3_aa: CASSPSANYGYTF

clone_size: .
j_call: TRBJ2-2
cdr3_length: 13
v_call: TRBV7-7
d_call: .
cdr3_nt: TGTGCTAGCAGCCAGGACCTCACCGGGGAGCTGTTTTTT
cdr3_aa: CASSQDLTGELFF

clone_size: .
j_call: TRBJ2-2
cdr3_length: 16
v_call: TRBV7-9
d_call: .
cdr3_nt: TGTGCCAGCAGCTTTCTGACCCCGGGGAACACCGGGGAGCTGTTTTTT
cdr3_aa: CASSFLTPGNTGELFF

clone_size: .
j_call: TRBJ2-4
cdr3_length: 13
v_call: TRBV11-3
d_call: .
cdr3_nt: TGTGCCAGCAGCTTGGCCACTCGAAACATTCAGTACTTC
cdr3_aa: CASSLATRNIQYF

clone_size: .
j_call: TRBJ1-4
cdr3_length: 14
v_call: TRBV6-6
d_call: TRBD1
cdr3_nt: TGTGCCAGCTACGGGACAGCCGTTGGGGAAAAACTGTTTTTT
cdr3_aa: CASYGTAVGEKLFF

clone_size: .
j_call: TRBJ2-7
cdr3_length: 14
v_call: TRBV19
d_call: .
cdr3_nt: TGTGCCAGTAGTCCCCGGGGGCAGTTGTACGAGCAGTACTTC
cdr3_aa: CASSPRGQLYEQYF

clone_size: .
j_call: TRBJ2-3
cdr3_length: 13
v_call: TRBV27
d_call: TRBD2
cdr3_nt: TGTGCCAGTCGCCTAGCGGGATTGAATACGCAGTATTTT
cdr3_aa: CASRLAGLNTQYF

clone_size: .
j_call: TRBJ2-3
cdr3_length: 14
v_call: TRBV5-1
d_call: TRBD1
cdr3_nt: TGCGCCAGCAGCTTGGACAGGGGAACAGATACGCAGTATTTT
cdr3_aa: CASSLDRGTDTQYF

clone_size: .
j_call: TRBJ2-5
cdr3_length: 14
v_call: TRBV29-1
d_call: .
cdr3_nt: TGCAGCGTTGAAAGGGCAGGTCTCCAAGAGACCCAGTACTTC
cdr3_aa: CSVERAGLQETQYF

clone_size: .
j_call: TRBJ2-1
cdr3_length: 14
v_call: TRBV5-1
d_call: .
cdr3_nt: TGCGCCAGCAGCTTAACCGGGAACGAGAATGAGCAGTTCTTC
cdr3_aa: CASSLTGNENEQFF